Ten or more counts support the clone carrying this TCR beta chain. Its specificity is not known. In patients aged 18 to 65, hyperthyroidism was newly diagnosed, with duration under 2 months. The sample belongs to a study of T cells in Graves' hyperthyroidism and ophthalmopathy. General study points: In validation, the model predicted ophthalmopathy. These predictions came a median roughly six months before onset. Blood also held most thyroid clonotypes expanded beyond 0.001.

TCR beta CDR3 sequences were amplified from RNA transcripts. HTBI primers were used for first-round RT-PCR of the TCR CDR3. TCRdb redid the calling of the multiplex PCR reads with MiXCR, one entry per CDR3 protein. The repertoire has approximately 420,000 distinct CDR3 sequences, under 15% of them found once; the top ten carry about 30%. The TCR sequence derives from a woman younger than 45 with Graves' hyperthyroidism. Sequencing was performed on blood.

The CDR3 loop is CASRGLNNQPQHF. The CDR3 bases are TGTGCCAGCAGGGGGCTGAACAATCAGCCCCAGCATTTT. The V gene is TRBV27, the J gene TRBJ1-5; D perhaps matches TRBD1 (5 bases). CDR1 is MNHEY, CDR2 SMNVEV, per germline (reference sequence). The ends were cut back, 6 bases at V and 3 bases at J, with 9 bases in the middle. The CDR3 runs to 13 residues.